The clone carrying this T cell receptor beta chain was found many times. The data are from a study of early T cells in non-severe SARS-CoV-2 infection. The TCR library protocol attached unique molecular identifiers to the individual cDNA molecules. Each CDR3 protein gets one entry after TCRdb re-called the 5' RACE reads with MiXCR. The data contain under 25,000 distinct CDR3 sequences, roughly 4.3% of them seen just once; the ten biggest clones take up 5.5% to 8.5%. V lost 2 bases to trimming and J lost 2 bases; unmatched junction nucleotides: 9. The CDR3 contains 17 residues. The sequenced material came from whole blood. The chain carries TRBV12-3 or TRBV12-4 and TRBJ1-3; 7 positions agree with TRBD1. The receptor was derived from an adult who was a healthcare worker with PCR-confirmed SARS-CoV-2 infection or an uninfected control (not recorded which). CDR3 sequence reads: CASSLLARDRAGNTIYF. CDR3 nucleotides: TGTGCCAGCAGTTTATTAGCCCGCGACAGGGCTGGAAACACCATATATTTT.